A selection of T cell receptor beta chains follows, all from one sample in a study of immune cell composition in non-small cell lung cancer. Produced via immunoSEQ multiplex PCR; TCRdb's table is partial and in-frame only. The sample comprises 3,000 to 3,500 clones, approximately 79% of which are singletons, and under 45% rests with the top ten. Sequences were obtained from lung tumor tissue. The source of these receptors is a human donor with non-small cell lung cancer. The CDR3 runs from the conserved cysteine through the conserved F or W. The D gene is left open where the match is weak. Not every row has a clone size; where given, it reads once, few, many or a size class.

D gene,clone size,V gene,J gene,CDR3 protein,CDR3 DNA
NA,medium-sized,TRBV7-2,TRBJ2-7,CASSFTGTYEQYF,TGTGCCAGCAGCTTTACAGGGACCTACGAGCAGTACTTC
TRBD2,once,TRBV7-2,TRBJ2-5,CASSPRVSGGQETQYF,TGTGCCAGCAGCCCCCGGGTGAGCGGGGGCCAAGAGACCCAGTACTTC
NA,NA,TRBV11-3,TRBJ2-3,CASSQDGADTQYF,TGTGCCAGCAGCCAAGACGGGGCAGATACGCAGTATTTT
NA,NA,TRBV9,TRBJ2-3,CASSFRVADTQYF,TGTGCCAGCAGCTTCCGAGTCGCAGATACGCAGTATTTT
TRBD2,NA,TRBV5-1,TRBJ2-5,CASSLPSGGNQETQYF,TGCGCCAGCAGCCTACCTAGCGGGGGGAACCAAGAGACCCAGTACTTC
NA,NA,TRBV7-3,TRBJ1-1,CASSLTGRLTVMNTEAFF,TGTGCCAGCAGCTTAACAGGGCGACTAACCGTCATGAACACTGAAGCTTTCTTT
NA,NA,TRBV10-3,TRBJ2-7,CAISESNSYEQYF,TGTGCCATCAGTGAGTCTAACAGCTACGAGCAGTACTTC
NA,NA,TRBV7-3,TRBJ1-1,CASSETGNTEAFF,TGTGCCAGCAGCGAAACAGGGAACACTGAAGCTTTCTTT
NA,NA,TRBV5-4,TRBJ2-7,CASSLGAGSYEQYF,TGTGCCAGCAGCTTGGGGGCAGGCTCCTACGAGCAGTACTTC
NA,once,TRBV5-1,TRBJ2-1,CASSPGGAGYNEQFF,TGCGCCAGCAGCCCTGGCGGGGCAGGCTACAATGAGCAGTTCTTC
NA,NA,TRBV7-9,TRBJ2-1,CASSSNNEQFF,TGTGCCAGCAGCTCAAACAATGAGCAGTTCTTC
TRBD2,NA,TRBV27,TRBJ2-7,CASSPMVTSGGAYEQYF,TGTGCCAGCAGTCCTATGGTGACTAGCGGGGGGGCCTACGAGCAGTACTTC
NA,NA,TRBV27,TRBJ2-7,CASSLSGGRFYEQYF,TGTGCCAGCAGCCTCTCTGGCGGTCGGTTCTACGAGCAGTACTTC
NA,NA,TRBV7-9,TRBJ1-2,CASSLATVYGYTF,TGTGCCAGCAGCTTAGCGACAGTTTATGGCTACACCTTC
NA,NA,TRBV10-3,TRBJ1-1,CAINPSGAAEAFF,TGTGCCATCAATCCCAGTGGGGCGGCTGAAGCTTTCTTT
NA,NA,TRBV7-6,TRBJ1-3,CASSLTPRAVRGNTIYF,TGTGCCAGCAGCTTGACTCCCAGGGCGGTACGGGGAAACACCATATATTTT
NA,NA,TRBV2,TRBJ1-1,CASSRTEDRTEAFF,TGTGCCAGCAGCCGGACAGAAGATAGGACTGAAGCTTTCTTT
TRBD1,NA,TRBV29-1,TRBJ1-1,CSAVGQGTNTEAFF,TGCAGCGCTGTGGGACAGGGAACGAACACTGAAGCTTTCTTT
TRBD1,NA,TRBV6-6,TRBJ1-1,CASSQPTGVGEAFF,TGTGCCAGCAGCCAACCGACAGGGGTAGGTGAAGCTTTCTTT
NA,NA,TRBV27,TRBJ1-1,CASSWAIRGNTEAFF,TGTGCCAGCAGTTGGGCAATACGGGGGAACACTGAAGCTTTCTTT
NA,NA,TRBV9,TRBJ1-6,CASSVGGDPRGSPLHF,TGTGCCAGCAGCGTAGGGGGGGACCCCCGGGGTTCACCCCTCCACTTT
NA,NA,TRBV19,TRBJ1-6,CASSINRRDNSPLHF,TGTGCCAGTAGTATTAACCGCCGGGATAATTCACCCCTCCACTTT
NA,NA,TRBV10-1,TRBJ2-1,CASSEGGAGNEQFF,TGCGCCAGCAGTGAGGGTGGGGCCGGGAATGAGCAGTTCTTC
NA,once,TRBV5-6,TRBJ2-7,CASSLISGRGAYEQYF,TGTGCCAGCAGCCTAATCAGCGGACGGGGTGCCTACGAGCAGTACTTC
NA,NA,TRBV11-3,TRBJ2-2,CASSLDGWTGELFF,TGTGCCAGCAGCTTAGACGGGTGGACCGGGGAGCTGTTTTTT
NA,NA,TRBV28,TRBJ1-2,CASSLDSYGYTF,TGTGCCAGCAGTTTGGACAGCTATGGCTACACCTTC